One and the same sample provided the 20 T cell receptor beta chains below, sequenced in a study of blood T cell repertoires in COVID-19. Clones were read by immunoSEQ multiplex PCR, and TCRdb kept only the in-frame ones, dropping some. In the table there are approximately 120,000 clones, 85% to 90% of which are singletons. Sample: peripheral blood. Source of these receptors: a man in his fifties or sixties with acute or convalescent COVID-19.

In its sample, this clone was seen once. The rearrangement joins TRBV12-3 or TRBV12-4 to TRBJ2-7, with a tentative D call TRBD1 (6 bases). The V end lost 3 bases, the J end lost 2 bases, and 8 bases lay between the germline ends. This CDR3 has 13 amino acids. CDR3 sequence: CASSFRGAYEQYF. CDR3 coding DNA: TGTGCCAGCAGTTTCAGGGGAGCCTACGAGCAGTACTTC.

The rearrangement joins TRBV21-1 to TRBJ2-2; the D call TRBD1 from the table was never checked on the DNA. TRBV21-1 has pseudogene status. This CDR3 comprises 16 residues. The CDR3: CASIRDGTDDTGELFF. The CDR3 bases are TGTGCCAGCATCAGAGACGGGACAGATGACACCGGGGAGCTGTTTTTT.

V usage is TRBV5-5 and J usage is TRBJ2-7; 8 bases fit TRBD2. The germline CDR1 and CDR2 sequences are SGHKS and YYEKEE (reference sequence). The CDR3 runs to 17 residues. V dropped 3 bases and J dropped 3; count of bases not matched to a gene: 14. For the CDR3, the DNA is TGTGCCAGCAGCTCCTTTTCGGCGGGGGGATCCAGCTACGAGCAGTACTTC. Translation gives CASSSFSAGGSSYEQYF.

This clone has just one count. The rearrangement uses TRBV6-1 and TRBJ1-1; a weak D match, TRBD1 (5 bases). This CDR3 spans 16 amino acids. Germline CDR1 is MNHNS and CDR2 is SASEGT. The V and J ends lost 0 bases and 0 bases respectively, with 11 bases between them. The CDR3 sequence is CASSEAVGVVNTEAFF. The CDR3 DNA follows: TGTGCCAGCAGTGAAGCCGTAGGGGTCGTGAACACTGAAGCTTTCTTT.

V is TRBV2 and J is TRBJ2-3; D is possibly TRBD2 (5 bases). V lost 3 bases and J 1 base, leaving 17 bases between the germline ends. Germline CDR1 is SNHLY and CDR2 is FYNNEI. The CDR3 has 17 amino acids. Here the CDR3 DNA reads TGTGCCAGCAGTGATTTGGGTAGGGCGGGTCGCACAGATACGCAGTATTTT. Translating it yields CASSDLGRAGRTDTQYF.

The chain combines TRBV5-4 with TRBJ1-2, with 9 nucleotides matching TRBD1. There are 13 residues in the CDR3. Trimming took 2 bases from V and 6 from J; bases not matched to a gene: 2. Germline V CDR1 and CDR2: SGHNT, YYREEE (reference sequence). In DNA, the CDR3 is TGTGCCAGCAGCTTTTGGGACAGGGATGGCTACACCTTC. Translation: CASSFWDRDGYTF. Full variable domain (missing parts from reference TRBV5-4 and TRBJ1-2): ETGVTQSPTHLIKTRGQQVTLRCSSQSGHNTVSWYQQALGQGPQFIFQYYREEENGRGNFPPRFSGLQFPNYSSELNVNALELDDSALYLCASSFWDRDGYTFGSGTRLTVV.

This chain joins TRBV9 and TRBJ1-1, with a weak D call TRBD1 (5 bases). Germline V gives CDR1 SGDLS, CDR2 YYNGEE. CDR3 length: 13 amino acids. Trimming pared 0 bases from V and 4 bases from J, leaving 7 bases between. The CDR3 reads CASSVDTGTEAFF. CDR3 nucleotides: TGTGCCAGCAGCGTAGATACAGGCACTGAAGCTTTCTTT.

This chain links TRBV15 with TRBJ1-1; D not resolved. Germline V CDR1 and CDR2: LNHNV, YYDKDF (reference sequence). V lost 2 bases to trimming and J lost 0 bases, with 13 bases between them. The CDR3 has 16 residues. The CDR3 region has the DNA TGTGCCACCAGCAGACACCCCGTGACACTGAACACTGAAGCTTTCTTT. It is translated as CATSRHPVTLNTEAFF.

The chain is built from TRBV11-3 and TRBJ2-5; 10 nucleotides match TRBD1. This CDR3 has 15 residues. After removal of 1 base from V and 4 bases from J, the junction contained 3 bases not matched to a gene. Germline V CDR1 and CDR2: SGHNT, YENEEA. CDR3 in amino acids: CASSLGQGAGETQYF. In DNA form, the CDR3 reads TGTGCCAGCAGCTTAGGACAGGGGGCTGGAGAGACCCAGTACTTC. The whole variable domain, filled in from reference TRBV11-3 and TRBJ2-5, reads EAGVVQSPRYKIIEKKQPVAFWCNPISGHNTLYWYLQNLGQGPELLIRYENEEAVDDSQLPKDRFSAERLKGVDSTLKIQPAELGDSAVYLCASSLGQGAGETQYFGPGTRLLVL.

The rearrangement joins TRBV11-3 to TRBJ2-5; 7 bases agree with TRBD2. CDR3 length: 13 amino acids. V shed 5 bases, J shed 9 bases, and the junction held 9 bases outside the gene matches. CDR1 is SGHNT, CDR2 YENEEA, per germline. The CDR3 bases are TGTGCCAGCAGCCCTACCCCGGCGGGGGCCCAGTACTTC. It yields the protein CASSPTPAGAQYF. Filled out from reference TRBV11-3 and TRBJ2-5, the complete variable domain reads EAGVVQSPRYKIIEKKQPVAFWCNPISGHNTLYWYLQNLGQGPELLIRYENEEAVDDSQLPKDRFSAERLKGVDSTLKIQPAELGDSAVYLCASSPTPAGAQYFGPGTRLLVL.

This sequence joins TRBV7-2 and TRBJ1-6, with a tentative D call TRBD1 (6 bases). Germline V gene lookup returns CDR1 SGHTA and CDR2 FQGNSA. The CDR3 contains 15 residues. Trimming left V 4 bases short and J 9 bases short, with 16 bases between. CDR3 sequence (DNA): TGTGCCAGCAGCTCCCAGGGGATAGGGGGTTCACCCCTCCACTTT. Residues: CASSSQGIGGSPLHF.

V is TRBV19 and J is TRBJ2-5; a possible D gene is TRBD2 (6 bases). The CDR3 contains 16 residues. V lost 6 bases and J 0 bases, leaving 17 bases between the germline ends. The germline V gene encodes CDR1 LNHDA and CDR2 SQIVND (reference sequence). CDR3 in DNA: TGTGCCAGTAGAAATACGGGACGGGGGTACCAAGAGACCCAGTACTTC. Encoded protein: CASRNTGRGYQETQYF.

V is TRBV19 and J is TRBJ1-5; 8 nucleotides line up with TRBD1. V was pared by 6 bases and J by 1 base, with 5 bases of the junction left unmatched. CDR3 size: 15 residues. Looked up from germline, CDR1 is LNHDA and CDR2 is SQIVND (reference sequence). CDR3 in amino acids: CASSNQGASNQPQHF. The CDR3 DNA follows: TGTGCCAGTAGCAATCAGGGGGCGAGCAATCAGCCCCAGCATTTT.

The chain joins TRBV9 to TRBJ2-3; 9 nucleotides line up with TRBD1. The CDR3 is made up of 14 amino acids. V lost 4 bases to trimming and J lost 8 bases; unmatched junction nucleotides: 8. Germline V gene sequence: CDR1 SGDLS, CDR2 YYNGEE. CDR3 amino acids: CASSPGQGHATQYF. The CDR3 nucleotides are TGTGCCAGCAGCCCCGGACAGGGGCATGCTACGCAGTATTTT.

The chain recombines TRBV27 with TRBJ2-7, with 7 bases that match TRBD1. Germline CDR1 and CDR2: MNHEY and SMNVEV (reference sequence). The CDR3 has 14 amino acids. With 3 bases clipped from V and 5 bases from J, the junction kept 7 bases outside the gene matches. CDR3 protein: CASSFRGFVHEQYF. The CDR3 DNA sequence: TGTGCCAGCAGTTTCAGGGGGTTCGTCCACGAGCAGTACTTC.

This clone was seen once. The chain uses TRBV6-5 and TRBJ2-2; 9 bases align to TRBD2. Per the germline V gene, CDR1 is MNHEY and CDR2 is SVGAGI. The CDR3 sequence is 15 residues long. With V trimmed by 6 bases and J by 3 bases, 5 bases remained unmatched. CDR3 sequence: CASRPGTSYTGELFF. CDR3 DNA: TGTGCCAGCAGGCCCGGGACTAGCTACACCGGGGAGCTGTTTTTT.

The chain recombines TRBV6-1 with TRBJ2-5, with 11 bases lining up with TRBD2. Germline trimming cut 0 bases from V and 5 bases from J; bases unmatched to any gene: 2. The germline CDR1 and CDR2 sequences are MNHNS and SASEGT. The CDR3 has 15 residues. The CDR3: CASSEATSGIETQYF. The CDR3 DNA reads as TGTGCCAGCAGTGAAGCGACTAGCGGGATTGAGACCCAGTACTTC.

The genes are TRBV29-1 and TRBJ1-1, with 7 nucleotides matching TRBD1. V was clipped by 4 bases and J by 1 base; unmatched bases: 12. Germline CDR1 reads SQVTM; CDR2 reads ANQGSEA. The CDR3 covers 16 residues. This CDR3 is CSVVPNYRGRNTEAFF. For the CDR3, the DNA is TGCAGCGTTGTGCCAAACTACAGGGGAAGGAACACTGAAGCTTTCTTT.

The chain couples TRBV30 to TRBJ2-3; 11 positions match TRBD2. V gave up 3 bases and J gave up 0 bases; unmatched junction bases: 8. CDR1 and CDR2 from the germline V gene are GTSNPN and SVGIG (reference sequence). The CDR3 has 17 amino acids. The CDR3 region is CAWSMTRTSGSTDTQYF. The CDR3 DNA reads TGTGCCTGGAGCATGACTCGGACTAGCGGGAGCACAGATACGCAGTATTTT.

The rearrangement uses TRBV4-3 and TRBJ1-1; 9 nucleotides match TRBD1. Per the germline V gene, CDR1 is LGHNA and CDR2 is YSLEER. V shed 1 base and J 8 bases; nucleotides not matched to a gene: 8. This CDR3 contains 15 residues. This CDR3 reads CASSQGNRGRREAFF. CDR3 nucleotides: TGCGCCAGCAGCCAAGGGAACAGGGGGCGCAGAGAAGCTTTCTTT.